This T cell receptor beta chain is from a study of shared clonotypes between healthy human individuals (dated by TCRdb to about 2020). At the level of the whole study: Three men and two women, aged 18 to 49 years, made up the cohort. To increase sequencing depth and limit assay-specific biases, TCR repertoire library preparation and sequencing were carried out by different laboratories using diverse techniques. Between about 0.8 and 8.9 billion PBMCs per donor were obtained by leukapheresis. The study deeply sequenced blood TCR repertoires of about 5 healthy adults to estimate repertoire size and the extent of clonotype sharing between individuals. For each donor, three plates each were used for CD4 naive and CD4 memory, two plates were used for CD8 naive, and one plate was used for CD8 memory. General findings and caveats noted by the study authors: Pairwise subsampling led to the expectation that sequencing depth would affect the degree of clonotype sharing among donors. Sharing across a few donors was observed for 5% to 6.5% of naive CD4, over 3% of naive CD8, over 2% of memory CD4, and around 0.4% of memory CD8 clonotypes. Rarefaction of sorted-subset datasets indicated incomplete sequencing despite the large sequencing depth. Because the study included a small number of donors, the genetic and exposure-history diversity represented was limited. Only blood was sampled, and tissue TCR repertoires likely differ from those in blood. Estimated clonotype richness was generally larger for naive than for memory subsets. Higher generation probabilities were observed for clonotypes shared by all four sorted-subset donors than for non-shared clonotypes.

Of note for this clone: Its antigen target is currently unknown. Base qualities are not provided; no much larger clone lies one nucleotide away.

The donors were healthy, HIV-negative adults with no recently reported acute infections or vaccinations. All donors were Caucasian adults living in Nashville, Tennessee, USA. CD4+ T cells were enriched by magnetic negative selection, after which naive cells were positively selected on CD45RA and the negative fraction was taken as the memory subset. Blood was obtained by leukapheresis, after which PBMCs were separated by Ficoll-Histopaque density gradient centrifugation and cryopreserved in liquid nitrogen vapor phase. Purity and quantity of every magnetically sorted T cell population were checked by analytical flow cytometry. Genomic DNA was isolated from every sorted fraction and measured by UV absorbance on a Nanodrop 2000c. TCR CDR3 regions were amplified from genomic DNA by multiplex PCR using the deep immunoSEQ assay. Genomic DNA extracted from each cell subset was distributed evenly over all wells of several immunoSEQ 96-well plates, and each plate served as one replicate. For sorted subsets, roughly 200 ng genomic DNA, equal to tens of thousands of T cell genomes, was loaded into each replicate PCR. Purified libraries were measured with a Qubit 3.0 fluorometer, size-checked on a Bioanalyzer 2100, and measured again with the KAPA Library Quantification kit. Every immunoSEQ 96-well plate was sequenced on a dedicated single-read 150-cycle Illumina NextSeq 550 flow cell. From the authors' description of their analysis: Because the immunoSEQ output included only junctional sequences and no quality scores, the filtering could not be the same as the filtering used for full-length reads. Sequences were annotated with PyIR, a Python wrapper for IgBLAST v1.9, using IMGT germline references to assign V/J genes and CDR3. Reads with weak V/J assignments (E-value above 1e-6), missing CDR3, stop codons, out-of-frame junctions, or ambiguous translated residues were removed. V3J clonotypes were defined as sequences sharing an identical inferred V gene, J gene, and CDR3 amino acid sequence. Percentage overlap between repertoires was computed as shared unique clonotypes divided by the size of the smaller repertoire. RTK rarefaction, the Chao1 estimator, and Recon v2.1 estimates of unobserved clonotypes were used to assess repertoire richness. Generation probabilities for all TCRbeta clonotypes obtained by the gDNA method from a handful of donors were computed using OLGA. TCRdb holds this immuneACCESS table with in-frame rearrangements only. Some clones are missing; in checked studies, unresolved V genes explain under half, and the rest has no known cause. The V and J calls and the clone size are those of that table, but D and trimming were determined from the DNA. For this sample there are about 1.5 million clones; approximately 98% appear just once. The biggest ten clones account for 0.45% of the sample.

V was cut back by 4 bases and J by 5 bases, leaving a gap of 5 bases between them. The germline V gene encodes CDR1 ENHRY and CDR2 SYGVKD. There are 11 amino acids in the CDR3, from cysteine to phenylalanine inclusive. This entry keeps only the CDR3 DNA: 33 bases, framed from base 1. The TCR sequence derives from a man aged 25 to 40 in good health. Material for sequencing was naive CD4+ T cells sorted from blood. The cell subset or site label of this sample denotes: CD45RA+ positively selected. Recombination connected TRBV10-3 to TRBJ2-5, with the identity of the D gene unclear. The CDR3 protein sequence reads: CAISVFETQYF. The DNA sequence reads TGTGCCATCAGTGTATTTGAGACCCAGTACTTC.